This record covers a single TCR beta chain. Its antigen is not identified. The data were taken from a study of STAT5B mutations in CD4+ large granular lymphocyte leukemia. Study-level points and caveats: Top patient clones used TRBV06 genes more often: 8/27 versus 2/35 in controls. Less than 30% of private leukemic clonotypes occurred rarely in other patients' non-leukemic repertoires.

Data came from immunoSEQ multiplex PCR; TCRdb stores just in-frame clones and leaves some out. The top ten clones hold roughly 4.5% of a sample with 25,000 to 40,000 clones, roughly four fifths of them seen once. Trimming took off 2 bases at V and 3 bases at J, with 14 bases between the two ends. CDR3 length: 15 amino acids. CDR1 KGHSH and CDR2 LQKENI come from the germline V gene. The chain links TRBV18 to TRBJ2-7, with a possible D match to TRBD2 (5 bases). This TCR came from a human donor in good health. The material sequenced was CD4+ T cells from blood buffy coats. CDR3: CASSPTRVGLYEQYF. CDR3 nucleotides: TGTGCCAGCTCACCAACGAGGGTAGGACTCTACGAGCAGTACTTC.